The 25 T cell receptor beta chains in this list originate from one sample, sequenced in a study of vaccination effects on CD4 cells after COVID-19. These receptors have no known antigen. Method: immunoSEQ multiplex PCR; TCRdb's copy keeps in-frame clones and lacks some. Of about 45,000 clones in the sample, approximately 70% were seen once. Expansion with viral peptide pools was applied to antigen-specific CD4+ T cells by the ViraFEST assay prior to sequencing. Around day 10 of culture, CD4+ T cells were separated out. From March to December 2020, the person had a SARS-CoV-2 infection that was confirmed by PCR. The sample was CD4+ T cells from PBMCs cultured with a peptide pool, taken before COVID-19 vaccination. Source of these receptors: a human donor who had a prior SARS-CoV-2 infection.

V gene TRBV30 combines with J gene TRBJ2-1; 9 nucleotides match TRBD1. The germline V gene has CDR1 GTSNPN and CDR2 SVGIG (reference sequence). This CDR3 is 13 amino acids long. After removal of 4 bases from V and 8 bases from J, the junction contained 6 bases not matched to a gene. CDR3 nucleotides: TGTGCCTGGACTTGGGGACAGGGAGATGAGCAGTTCTTC. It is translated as CAWTWGQGDEQFF.

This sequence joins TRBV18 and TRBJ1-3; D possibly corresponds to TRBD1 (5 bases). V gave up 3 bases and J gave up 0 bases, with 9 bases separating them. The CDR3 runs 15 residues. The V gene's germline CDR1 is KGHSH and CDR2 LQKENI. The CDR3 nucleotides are TGTGCCAGCTCACCGAGGGGCGGCTCTGGAAACACCATATATTTT. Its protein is CASSPRGGSGNTIYF.

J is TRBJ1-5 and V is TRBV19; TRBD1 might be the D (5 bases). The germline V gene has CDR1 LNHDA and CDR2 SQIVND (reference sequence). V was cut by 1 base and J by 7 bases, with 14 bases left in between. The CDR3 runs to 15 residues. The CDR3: CASSIGGGFPQPQHF. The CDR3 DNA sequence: TGTGCCAGTAGTATAGGGGGGGGTTTCCCACAGCCCCAGCATTTT.

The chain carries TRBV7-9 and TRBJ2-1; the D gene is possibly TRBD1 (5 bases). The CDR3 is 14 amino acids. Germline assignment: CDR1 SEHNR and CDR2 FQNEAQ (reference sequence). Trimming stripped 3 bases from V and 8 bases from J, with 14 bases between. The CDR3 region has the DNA TGTGCCAGCAGCTTCGAAGGGGCGCGTGATGAGCAGTTCTTC. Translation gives CASSFEGARDEQFF.

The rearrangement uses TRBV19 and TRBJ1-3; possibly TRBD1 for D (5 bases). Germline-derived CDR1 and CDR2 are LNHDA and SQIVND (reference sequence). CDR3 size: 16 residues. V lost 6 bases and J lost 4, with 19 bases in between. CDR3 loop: CASSGYRGVAGNTIYF. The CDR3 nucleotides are TGTGCCAGTAGCGGATATCGAGGGGTTGCAGGAAACACCATATATTTT. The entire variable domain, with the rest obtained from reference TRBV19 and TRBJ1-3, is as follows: DGGITQSPKYLFRKEGQNVTLSCEQNLNHDAMYWYRQDPGQGLRLIYYSQIVNDFQKGDIAEGYSVSREKKESFPLTVTSAQKNPTAFYLCASSGYRGVAGNTIYFGEGSWLTVV.

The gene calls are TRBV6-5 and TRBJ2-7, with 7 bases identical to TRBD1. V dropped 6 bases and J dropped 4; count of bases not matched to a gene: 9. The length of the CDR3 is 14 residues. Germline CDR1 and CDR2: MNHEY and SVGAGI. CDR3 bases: TGTGCCAGCAGCTTAACCGGGACAGCTTACGAGCAGTACTTC. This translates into CASSLTGTAYEQYF.

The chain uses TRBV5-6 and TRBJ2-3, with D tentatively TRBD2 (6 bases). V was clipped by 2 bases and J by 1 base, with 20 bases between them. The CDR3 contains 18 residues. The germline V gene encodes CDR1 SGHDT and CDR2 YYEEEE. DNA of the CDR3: TGTGCCAGCAGCTTTAGAAGGTGGGAGGCTCCGGGCACAGATACGCAGTATTTT. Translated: CASSFRRWEAPGTDTQYF.

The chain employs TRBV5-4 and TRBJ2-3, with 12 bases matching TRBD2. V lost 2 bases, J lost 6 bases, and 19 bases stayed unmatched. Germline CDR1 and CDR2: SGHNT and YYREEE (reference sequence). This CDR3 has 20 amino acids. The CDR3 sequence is CASSFPGATQLAGGPDTQYF. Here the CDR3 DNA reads TGTGCCAGCAGCTTCCCCGGGGCCACACAACTAGCGGGGGGCCCCGATACGCAGTATTTT.

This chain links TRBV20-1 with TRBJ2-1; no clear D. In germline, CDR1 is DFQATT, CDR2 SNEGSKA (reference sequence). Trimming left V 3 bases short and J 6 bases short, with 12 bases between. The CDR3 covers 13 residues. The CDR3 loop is CSASRGLGNEQFF. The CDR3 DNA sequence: TGCAGTGCTAGTCGCGGTCTCGGCAATGAGCAGTTCTTC.

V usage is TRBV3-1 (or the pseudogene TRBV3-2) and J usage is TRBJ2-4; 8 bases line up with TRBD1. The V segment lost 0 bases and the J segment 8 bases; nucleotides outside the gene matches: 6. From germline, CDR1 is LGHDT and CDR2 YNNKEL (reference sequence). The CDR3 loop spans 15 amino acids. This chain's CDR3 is CASSQDPRGRDIQYF. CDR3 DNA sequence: TGTGCCAGCAGCCAAGATCCCAGGGGGCGCGACATTCAGTACTTC.

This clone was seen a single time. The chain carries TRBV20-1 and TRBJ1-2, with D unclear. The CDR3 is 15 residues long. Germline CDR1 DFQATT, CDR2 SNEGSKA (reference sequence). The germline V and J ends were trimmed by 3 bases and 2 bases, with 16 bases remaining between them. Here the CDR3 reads CSASPSGSLNYGYTF. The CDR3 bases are TGCAGTGCTAGTCCATCCGGGTCCTTAAACTATGGCTACACCTTC.

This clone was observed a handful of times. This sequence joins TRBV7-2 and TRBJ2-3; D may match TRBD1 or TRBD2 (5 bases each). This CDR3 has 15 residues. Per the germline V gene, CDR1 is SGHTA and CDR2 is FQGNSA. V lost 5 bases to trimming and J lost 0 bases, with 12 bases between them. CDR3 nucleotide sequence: TGTGCCAGCAGCCACCGGGACCGGAGCACAGATACGCAGTATTTT. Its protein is CASSHRDRSTDTQYF.

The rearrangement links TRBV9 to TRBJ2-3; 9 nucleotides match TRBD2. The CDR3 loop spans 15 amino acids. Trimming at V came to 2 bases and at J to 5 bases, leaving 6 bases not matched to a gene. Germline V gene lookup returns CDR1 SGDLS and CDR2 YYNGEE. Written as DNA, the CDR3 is TGTGCCAGCAGCGTTATAGCGGGAGTGGGAGATACGCAGTATTTT. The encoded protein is CASSVIAGVGDTQYF.

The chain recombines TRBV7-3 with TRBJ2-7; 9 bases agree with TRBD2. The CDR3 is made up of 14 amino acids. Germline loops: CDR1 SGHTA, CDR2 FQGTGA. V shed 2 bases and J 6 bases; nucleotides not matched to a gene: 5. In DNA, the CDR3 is TGTGCCAGCAGCTTACTAGCGGGGTCGAGCGAGCAGTACTTC. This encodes CASSLLAGSSEQYF.

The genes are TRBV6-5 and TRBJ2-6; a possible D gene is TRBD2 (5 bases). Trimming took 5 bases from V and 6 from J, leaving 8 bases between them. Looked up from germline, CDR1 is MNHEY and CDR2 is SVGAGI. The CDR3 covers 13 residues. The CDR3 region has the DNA TGTGCCAGCAGTAACCGGGAGGCCAACGTCCTGACTTTC. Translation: CASSNREANVLTF.

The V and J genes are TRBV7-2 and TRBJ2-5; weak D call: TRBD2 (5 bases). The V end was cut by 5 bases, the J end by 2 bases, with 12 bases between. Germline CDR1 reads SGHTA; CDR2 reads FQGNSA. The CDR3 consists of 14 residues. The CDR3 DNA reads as TGTGCCAGCAGCCCCCGGACTGGACAAGAGACCCAGTACTTC. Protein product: CASSPRTGQETQYF.

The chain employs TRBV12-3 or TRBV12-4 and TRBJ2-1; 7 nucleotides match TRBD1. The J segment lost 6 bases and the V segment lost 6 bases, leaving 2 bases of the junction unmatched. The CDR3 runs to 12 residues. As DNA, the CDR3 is TGTGCCAGCAGAGGGACAGTCAATGAGCAGTTCTTC. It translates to CASRGTVNEQFF.

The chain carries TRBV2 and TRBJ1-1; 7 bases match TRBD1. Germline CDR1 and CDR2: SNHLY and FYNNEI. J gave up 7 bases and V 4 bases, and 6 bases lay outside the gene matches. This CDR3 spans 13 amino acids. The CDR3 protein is CASSGDREVEAFF. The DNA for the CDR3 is TGTGCCAGCAGTGGCGACAGGGAGGTTGAAGCTTTCTTT.

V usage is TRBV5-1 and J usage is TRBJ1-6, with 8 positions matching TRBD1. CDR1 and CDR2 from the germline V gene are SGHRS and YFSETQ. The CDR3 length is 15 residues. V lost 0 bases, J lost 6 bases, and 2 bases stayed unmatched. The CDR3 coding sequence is TGCGCCAGCAGCTTGGAGGGACAGGCTAATTCACCCCTCCACTTT. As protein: CASSLEGQANSPLHF.

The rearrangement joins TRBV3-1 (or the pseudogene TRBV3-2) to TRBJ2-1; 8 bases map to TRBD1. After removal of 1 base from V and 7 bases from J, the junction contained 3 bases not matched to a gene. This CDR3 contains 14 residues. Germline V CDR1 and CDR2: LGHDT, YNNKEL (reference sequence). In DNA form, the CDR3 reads TGTGCCAGCAGCCAAGTCCGACAGGGGAATGAGCAGTTCTTC. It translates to CASSQVRQGNEQFF.

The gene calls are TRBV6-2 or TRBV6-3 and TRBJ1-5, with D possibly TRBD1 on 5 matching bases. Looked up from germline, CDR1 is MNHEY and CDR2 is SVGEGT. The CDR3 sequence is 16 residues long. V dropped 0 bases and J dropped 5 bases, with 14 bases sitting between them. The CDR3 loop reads CASSYSKWRGHQPQHF. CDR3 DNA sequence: TGTGCCAGCAGTTACTCGAAATGGAGGGGTCATCAGCCCCAGCATTTT.

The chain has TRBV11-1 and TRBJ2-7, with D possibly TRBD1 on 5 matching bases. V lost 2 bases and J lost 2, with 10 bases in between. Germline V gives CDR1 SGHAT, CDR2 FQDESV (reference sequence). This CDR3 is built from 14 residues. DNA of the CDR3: TGTGCCAGCAGCTTACGCCAGGGCACCTACGAGCAGTACTTC. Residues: CASSLRQGTYEQYF.

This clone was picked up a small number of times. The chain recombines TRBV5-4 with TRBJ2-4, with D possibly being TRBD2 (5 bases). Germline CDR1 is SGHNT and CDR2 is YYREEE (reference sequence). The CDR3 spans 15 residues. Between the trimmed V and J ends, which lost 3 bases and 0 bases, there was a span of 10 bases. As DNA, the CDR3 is TGTGCCAGCAGCTCGGACTCTCTAGCCAAAAACATTCAGTACTTC. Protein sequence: CASSSDSLAKNIQYF.

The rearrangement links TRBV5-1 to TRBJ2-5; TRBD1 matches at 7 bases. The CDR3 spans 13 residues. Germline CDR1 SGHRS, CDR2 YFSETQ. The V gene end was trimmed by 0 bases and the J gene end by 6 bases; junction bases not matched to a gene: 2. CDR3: CASSLDRGQTQYF. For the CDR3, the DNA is TGCGCCAGCAGCTTGGACAGGGGTCAGACCCAGTACTTC. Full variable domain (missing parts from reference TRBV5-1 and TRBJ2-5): KAGVTQTPRYLIKTRGQQVTLSCSPISGHRSVSWYQQTPGQGLQFLFEYFSETQRNKGNFPGRFSGRQFSNSRSEMNVSTLELGDSALYLCASSLDRGQTQYFGPGTRLLVL.

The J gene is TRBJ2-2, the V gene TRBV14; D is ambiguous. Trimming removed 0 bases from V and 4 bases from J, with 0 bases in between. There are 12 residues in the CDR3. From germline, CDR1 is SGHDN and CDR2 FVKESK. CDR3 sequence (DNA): TGTGCCAGCAGCCAAGACACCGGGGAGCTGTTTTTT. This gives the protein CASSQDTGELFF.